The TCR beta chain described here comes from a study of Ad26.COV2.S vaccination and SARS-CoV-2 variants. Across the study: Within the COV1001 Ad26.COV2.S trial arm, the donor was enrolled.

Sequencing used immunoSEQ multiplex PCR; TCRdb keeps in-frame clones, though not all of them. The table has approximately 300,000 clones, roughly 84% seen once; the top ten hold 1.5% to 2.5%. The study, taken as a whole, reports: Vaccinated individuals (as opposed to placebo recipients) had higher spike-specific TCR breadth.

V lost 7 bases to trimming and J lost 6 bases, with 9 bases between them. The CDR3 totals 11 residues. Germline assignment: CDR1 SNHLY and CDR2 FYNNEI. With regard to this clone: No antigen is known for it.

The treatment denotes: over 15 received Ad26.COV2.S at low or high dose, single or two shots; about five received placebo; per-sample allocation not given. On day 63 after the first injection, vaccine and placebo recipients gave samples. The rearrangement joins TRBV2 to TRBJ1-2, with D hard to call. The TCR comes from a person between 18 and 60 years old who received the Ad26.COV2.S COVID-19 vaccine or a placebo. This specimen consisted of peripheral blood, obtained in a trial of Ad26.COV2.S vaccine versus placebo. CDR3 loop: CASKVRDGYTF. CDR3 DNA sequence: TGTGCCAGCAAGGTCCGGGATGGCTACACCTTC.